This T cell receptor beta chain came from a study of blood T cell repertoires in COVID-19. Overall study context: Acute and convalescent COVID-19 samples came from the United States, Italy and Spain. PBMCs, B-cell-depleted T cells, or T cells were the source of the cDNA or gDNA that made up the material.

Source study methods: How many nucleated cells were present was estimated from reference gene primer amplification. Generated by immunoSEQ multiplex PCR, the TCRdb table keeps only in-frame clones and is missing some. The D gene and trimming were derived from the DNA, and the V and J assignments and clone size from that table. The sample has 70,000 or so clones, around 90% seen once; the top ten hold approximately 11%. Sample: peripheral blood. The receptor was isolated from a woman in her late teens or twenties with acute or convalescent COVID-19.

The CDR3 sequence: CASSLVWTGGSVMDGYTF. CDR3 DNA: TGTGCCAGCAGCTTAGTTTGGACAGGGGGCTCAGTAATGGATGGCTACACCTTC. The V and J genes are TRBV7-8 and TRBJ1-2, with TRBD1 matching 11 bases. CDR1 SGHVS and CDR2 FQNEAQ come from the germline V gene. The length of the CDR3 is 18 residues. With 1 base clipped from V and 6 bases from J, the junction kept 13 bases outside the gene matches. The full variable domain, its missing parts supplied by reference TRBV7-8 and TRBJ1-2, is GAGVSQSPRYKVAKRGQDVALRCDPISGHVSLFWYQQALGQGPEFLTYFQNEAQLDKSGLPSDRFFAERPEGSVSTLKIQRTQQEDSAVYLCASSLVWTGGSVMDGYTFGSGTRLTVV.